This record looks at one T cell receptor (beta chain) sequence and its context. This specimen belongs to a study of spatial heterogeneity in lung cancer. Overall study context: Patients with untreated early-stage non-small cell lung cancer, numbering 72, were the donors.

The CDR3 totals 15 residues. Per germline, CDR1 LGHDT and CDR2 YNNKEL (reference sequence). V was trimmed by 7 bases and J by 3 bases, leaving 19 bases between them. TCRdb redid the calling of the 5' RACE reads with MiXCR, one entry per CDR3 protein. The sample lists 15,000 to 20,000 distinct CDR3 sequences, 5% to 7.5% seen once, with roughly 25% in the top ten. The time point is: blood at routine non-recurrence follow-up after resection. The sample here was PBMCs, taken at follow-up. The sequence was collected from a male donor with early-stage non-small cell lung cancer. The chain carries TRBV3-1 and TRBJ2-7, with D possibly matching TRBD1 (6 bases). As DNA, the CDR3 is TGTGCCAGCAAGGGATGGGCACAGGGAATCTACGAGCAGTACTTC. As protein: CASKGWAQGIYEQYF.